This record concerns one T cell receptor (beta chain) sequence. This record comes from a study of blood T cell repertoires in COVID-19. Study context: Acute and convalescent COVID-19 samples came from the United States, Italy and Spain.

Repertoires were generated with immunoSEQ multiplex PCR, while TCRdb's copy carries only in-frame clones and drops some. Of 250,000 to 300,000 clones listed, about nine tenths are singletons. The V gene's germline CDR1 is SGHRS and CDR2 YFSETQ. The trim removed 2 bases at V and 5 bases at J, leaving 3 bases unmatched. The CDR3 contains 15 residues. The receptor was isolated from a woman between 25 and 40 years old who had recovered from COVID-19. V gene TRBV5-1 combines with J gene TRBJ2-2, with 10 bases matching TRBD1. Sequenced input: PBMCs or T cells enriched from blood (not recorded which). The CDR3 loop is CASSFGTGVTGELFF. The CDR3 nucleotides read TGCGCCAGCAGCTTTGGGACAGGGGTTACCGGGGAGCTGTTTTTT.